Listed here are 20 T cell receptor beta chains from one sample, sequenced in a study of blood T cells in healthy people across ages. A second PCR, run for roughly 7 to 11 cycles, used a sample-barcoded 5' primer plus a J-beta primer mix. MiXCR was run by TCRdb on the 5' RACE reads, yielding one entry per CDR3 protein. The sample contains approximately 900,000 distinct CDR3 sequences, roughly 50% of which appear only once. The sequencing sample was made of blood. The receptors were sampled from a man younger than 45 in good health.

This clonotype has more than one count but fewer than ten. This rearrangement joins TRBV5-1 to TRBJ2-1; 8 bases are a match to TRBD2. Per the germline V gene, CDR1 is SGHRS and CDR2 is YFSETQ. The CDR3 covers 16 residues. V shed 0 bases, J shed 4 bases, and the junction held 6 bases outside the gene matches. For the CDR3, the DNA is TGCGCCAGCAGCTTGGCCGGGGGGGGACCGTACAATGAGCAGTTCTTC. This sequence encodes CASSLAGGGPYNEQFF.

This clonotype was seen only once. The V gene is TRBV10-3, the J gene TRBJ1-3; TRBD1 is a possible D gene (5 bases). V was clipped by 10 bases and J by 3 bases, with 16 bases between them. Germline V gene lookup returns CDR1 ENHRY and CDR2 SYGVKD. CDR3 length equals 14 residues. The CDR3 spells CATNAGTGGNTIYF. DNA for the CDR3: TGTGCCACGAACGCCGGGACCGGTGGAAACACCATATATTTT.

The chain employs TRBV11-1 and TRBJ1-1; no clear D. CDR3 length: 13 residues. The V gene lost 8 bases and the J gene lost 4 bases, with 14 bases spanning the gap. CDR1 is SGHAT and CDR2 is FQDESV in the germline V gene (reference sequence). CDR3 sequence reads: CASGSLGFTEAFF. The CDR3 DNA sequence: TGTGCCAGCGGCTCCTTGGGGTTCACTGAAGCTTTCTTT. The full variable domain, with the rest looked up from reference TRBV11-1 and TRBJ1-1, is EAEVAQSPRYKITEKSQAVAFWCDPISGHATLYWYRQILGQGPELLVQFQDESVVDDSQLPKDRFSAERLKGVDSTLKIQPAELGDSAMYLCASGSLGFTEAFFGQGTRLTVV.

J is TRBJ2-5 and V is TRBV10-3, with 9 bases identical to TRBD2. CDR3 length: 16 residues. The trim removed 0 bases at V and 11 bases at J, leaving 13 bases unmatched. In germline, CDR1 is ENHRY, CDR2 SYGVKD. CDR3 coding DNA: TGTGCCATCAGTGAGTCACTGGCGGGGGGGCCAAATGAGCAGTACTTC. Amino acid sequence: CAISESLAGGPNEQYF.

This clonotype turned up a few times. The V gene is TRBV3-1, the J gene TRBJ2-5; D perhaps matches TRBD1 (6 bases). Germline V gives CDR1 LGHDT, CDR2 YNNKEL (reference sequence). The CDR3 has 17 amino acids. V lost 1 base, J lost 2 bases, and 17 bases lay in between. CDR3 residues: CASSQATGPRGQETQYF. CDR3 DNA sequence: TGTGCCAGCAGCCAAGCCACCGGACCGAGGGGGCAAGAGACCCAGTACTTC.

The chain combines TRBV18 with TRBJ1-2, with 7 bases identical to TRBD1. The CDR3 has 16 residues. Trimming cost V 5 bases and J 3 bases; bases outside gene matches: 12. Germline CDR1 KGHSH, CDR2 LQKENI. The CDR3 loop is CASSRTGTLIDYGYTF. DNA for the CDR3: TGTGCCAGCTCAAGGACAGGAACCCTTATCGACTATGGCTACACCTTC.

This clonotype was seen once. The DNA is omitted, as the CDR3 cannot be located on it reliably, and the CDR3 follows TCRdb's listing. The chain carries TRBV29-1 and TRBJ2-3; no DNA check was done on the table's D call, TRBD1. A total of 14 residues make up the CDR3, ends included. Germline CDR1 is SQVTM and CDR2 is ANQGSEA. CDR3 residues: CSVGQGAGGDTRYF.

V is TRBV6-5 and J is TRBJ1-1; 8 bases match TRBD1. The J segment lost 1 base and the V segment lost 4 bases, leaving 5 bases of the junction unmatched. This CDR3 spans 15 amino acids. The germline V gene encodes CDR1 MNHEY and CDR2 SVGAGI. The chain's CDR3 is CASSSAGQGNTEAFF. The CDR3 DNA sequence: TGTGCCAGCAGTTCGGCCGGACAGGGGAACACTGAAGCTTTCTTT.

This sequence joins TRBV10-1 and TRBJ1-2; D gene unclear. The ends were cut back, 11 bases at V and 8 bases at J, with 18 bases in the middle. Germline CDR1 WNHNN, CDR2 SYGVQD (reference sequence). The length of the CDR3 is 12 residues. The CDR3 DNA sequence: TGCGCCGATCAGAGGTGGTCGCGGGGCTACACCTTC. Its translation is CADQRWSRGYTF.

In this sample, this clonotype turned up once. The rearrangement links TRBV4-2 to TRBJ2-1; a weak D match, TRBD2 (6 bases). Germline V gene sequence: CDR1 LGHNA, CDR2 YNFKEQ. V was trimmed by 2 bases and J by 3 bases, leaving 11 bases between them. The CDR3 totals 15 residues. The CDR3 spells CASSQNNGGYNEQFF. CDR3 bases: TGTGCCAGCAGCCAAAATAACGGGGGCTACAATGAGCAGTTCTTC.

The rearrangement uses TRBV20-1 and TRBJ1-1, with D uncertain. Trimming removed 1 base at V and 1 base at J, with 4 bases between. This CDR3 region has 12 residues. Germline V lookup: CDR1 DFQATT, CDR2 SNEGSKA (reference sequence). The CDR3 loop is CSARVQNTEAFF. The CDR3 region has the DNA TGCAGTGCTAGAGTACAGAACACTGAAGCTTTCTTT.

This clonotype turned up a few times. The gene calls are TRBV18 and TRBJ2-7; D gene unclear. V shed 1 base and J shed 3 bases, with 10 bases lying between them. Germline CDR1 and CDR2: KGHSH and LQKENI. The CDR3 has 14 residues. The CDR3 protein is CASSPLSFSYEQYF. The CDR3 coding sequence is TGTGCCAGCTCACCACTTTCATTCAGCTACGAGCAGTACTTC.

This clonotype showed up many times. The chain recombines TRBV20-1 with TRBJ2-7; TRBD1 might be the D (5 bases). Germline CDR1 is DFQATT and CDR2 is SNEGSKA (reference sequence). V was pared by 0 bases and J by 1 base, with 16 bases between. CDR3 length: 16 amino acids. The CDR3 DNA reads TGCAGTGCTAGAGATCGCCCTCAAGACAGTTCCTACGAGCAGTACTTC. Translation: CSARDRPQDSSYEQYF.

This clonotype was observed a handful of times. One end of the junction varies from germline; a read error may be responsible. Here the CDR3 reads CAISGGSGGLSYNEQFF. CDR3 DNA sequence: TGTGCCATTAGTGGGGGCAGCGGGGGGCTCTCCTACAATGAGCAGTTCTTC. The rearrangement uses TRBV10-3 and TRBJ2-1; 9 positions agree with TRBD2. The CDR3 is 17 residues long. The germline CDR1 and CDR2 sequences are ENHRY and SYGVKD.

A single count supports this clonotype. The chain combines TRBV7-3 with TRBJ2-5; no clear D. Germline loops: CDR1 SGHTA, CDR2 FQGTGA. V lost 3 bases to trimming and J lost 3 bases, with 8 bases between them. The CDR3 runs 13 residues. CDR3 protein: CASSLEPEETQYF. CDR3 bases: TGTGCCAGCAGCTTGGAGCCCGAAGAGACCCAGTACTTC.

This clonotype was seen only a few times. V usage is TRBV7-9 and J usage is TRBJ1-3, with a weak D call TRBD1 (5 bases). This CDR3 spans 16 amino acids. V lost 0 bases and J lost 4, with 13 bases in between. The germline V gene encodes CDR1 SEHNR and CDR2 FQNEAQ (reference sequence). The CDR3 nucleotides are TGTGCCAGCAGCTTAGCAAAGACAGTTGCCGGAAACACCATATATTTT. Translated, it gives CASSLAKTVAGNTIYF.

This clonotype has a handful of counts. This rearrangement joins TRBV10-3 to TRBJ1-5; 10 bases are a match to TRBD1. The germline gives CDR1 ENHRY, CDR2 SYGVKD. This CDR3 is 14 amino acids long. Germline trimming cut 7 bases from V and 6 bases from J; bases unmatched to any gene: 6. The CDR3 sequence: CAIKETGGGQPQHF. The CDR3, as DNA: TGTGCCATCAAGGAGACAGGGGGCGGTCAGCCCCAGCATTTT.

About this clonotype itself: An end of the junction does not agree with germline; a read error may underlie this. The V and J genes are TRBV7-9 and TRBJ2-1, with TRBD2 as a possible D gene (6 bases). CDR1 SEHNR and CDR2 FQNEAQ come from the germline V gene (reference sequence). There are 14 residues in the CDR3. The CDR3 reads CASSLRLVLDEQFF. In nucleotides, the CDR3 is TGTGCCAGTAGCTTACGACTAGTACTCGATGAGCAGTTCTTC.

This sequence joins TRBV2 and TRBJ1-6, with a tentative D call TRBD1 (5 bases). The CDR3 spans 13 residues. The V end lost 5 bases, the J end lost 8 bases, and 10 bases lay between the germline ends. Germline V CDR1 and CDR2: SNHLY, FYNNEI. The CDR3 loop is CASSPQGDSPLHF. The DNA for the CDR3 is TGTGCCAGCAGTCCTCAGGGCGATTCACCCCTCCACTTT.

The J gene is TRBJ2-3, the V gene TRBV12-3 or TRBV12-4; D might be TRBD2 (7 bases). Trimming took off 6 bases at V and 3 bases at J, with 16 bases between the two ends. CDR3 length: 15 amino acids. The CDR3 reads CASRFTGGMTDTQYF. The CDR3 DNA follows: TGTGCCAGCAGGTTTACGGGGGGCATGACAGATACGCAGTATTTT.